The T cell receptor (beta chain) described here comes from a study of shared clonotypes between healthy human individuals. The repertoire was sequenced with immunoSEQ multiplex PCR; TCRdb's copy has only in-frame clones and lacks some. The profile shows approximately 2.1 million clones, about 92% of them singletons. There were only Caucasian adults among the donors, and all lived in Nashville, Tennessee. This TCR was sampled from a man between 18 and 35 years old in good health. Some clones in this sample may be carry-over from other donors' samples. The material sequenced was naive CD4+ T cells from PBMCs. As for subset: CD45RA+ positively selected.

The CDR3 coding sequence is TGTGCCAGCAGTTTATCGCCGATTCTTGGGCACATTCAGTACTTC. It codes for CASSLSPILGHIQYF. V and J are TRBV28 and TRBJ2-4, with no clear D. V gave up 1 base and J gave up 8 bases, with 15 bases separating them. Germline V CDR1 and CDR2: MDHEN, SYDVKM. This CDR3 region has 15 residues.